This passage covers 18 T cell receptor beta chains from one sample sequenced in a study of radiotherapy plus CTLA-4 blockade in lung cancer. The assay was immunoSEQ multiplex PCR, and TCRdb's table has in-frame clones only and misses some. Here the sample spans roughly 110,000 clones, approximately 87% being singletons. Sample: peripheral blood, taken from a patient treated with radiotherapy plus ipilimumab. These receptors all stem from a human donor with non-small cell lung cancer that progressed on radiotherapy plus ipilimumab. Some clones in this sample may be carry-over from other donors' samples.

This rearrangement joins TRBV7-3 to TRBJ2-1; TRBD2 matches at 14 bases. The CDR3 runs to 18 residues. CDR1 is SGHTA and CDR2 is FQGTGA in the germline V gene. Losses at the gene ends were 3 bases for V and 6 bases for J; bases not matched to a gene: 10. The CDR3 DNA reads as TGTGCCAGCAGCTTGAAGGTGACTAGCGGGGGGGCCCTCAATGAGCAGTTCTTC. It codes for CASSLKVTSGGALNEQFF.

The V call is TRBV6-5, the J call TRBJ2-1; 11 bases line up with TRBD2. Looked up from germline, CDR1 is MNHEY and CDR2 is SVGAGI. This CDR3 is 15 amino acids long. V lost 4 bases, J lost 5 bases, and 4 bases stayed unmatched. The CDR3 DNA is TGTGCCAGCAGTTTGGTACTAGCGGGGGACAATGAGCAGTTCTTC. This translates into CASSLVLAGDNEQFF.

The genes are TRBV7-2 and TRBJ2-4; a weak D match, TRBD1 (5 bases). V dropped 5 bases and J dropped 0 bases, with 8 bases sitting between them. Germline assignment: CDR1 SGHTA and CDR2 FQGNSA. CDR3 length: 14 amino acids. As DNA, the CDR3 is TGTGCCAGCAGCCCTAGGGGAGCCAAAAACATTCAGTACTTC. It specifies CASSPRGAKNIQYF.

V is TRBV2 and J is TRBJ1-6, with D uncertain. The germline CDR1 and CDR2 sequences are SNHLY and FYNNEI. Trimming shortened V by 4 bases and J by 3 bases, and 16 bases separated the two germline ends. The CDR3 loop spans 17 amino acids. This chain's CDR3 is CASSGTRSRFYNSPLHF. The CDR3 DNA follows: TGTGCCAGCAGTGGGACGCGAAGTAGGTTCTATAATTCACCCCTCCACTTT.

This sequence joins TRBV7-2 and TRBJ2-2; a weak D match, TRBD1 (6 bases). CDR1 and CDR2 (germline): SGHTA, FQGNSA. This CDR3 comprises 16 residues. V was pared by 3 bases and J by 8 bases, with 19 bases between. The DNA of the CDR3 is TGTGCCAGCAGCTTCTCCGGGACAACCTTTGGAGGGGAGCTGTTTTTT. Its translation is CASSFSGTTFGGELFF.

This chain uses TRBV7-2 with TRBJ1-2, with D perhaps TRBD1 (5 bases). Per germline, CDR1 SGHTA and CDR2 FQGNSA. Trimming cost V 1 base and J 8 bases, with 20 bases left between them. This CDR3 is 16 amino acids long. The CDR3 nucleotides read TGTGCCAGCAGCTTAGGGGGGTACCCCACTATGAGCGGCTACACCTTC. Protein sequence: CASSLGGYPTMSGYTF.

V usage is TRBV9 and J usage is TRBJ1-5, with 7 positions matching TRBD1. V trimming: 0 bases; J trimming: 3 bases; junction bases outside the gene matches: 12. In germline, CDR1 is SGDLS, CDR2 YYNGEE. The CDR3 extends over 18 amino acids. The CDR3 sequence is CASSVGGGGDLSNQPQHF. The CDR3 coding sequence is TGTGCCAGCAGCGTAGGGGGAGGGGGCGACCTTTCCAATCAGCCCCAGCATTTT.

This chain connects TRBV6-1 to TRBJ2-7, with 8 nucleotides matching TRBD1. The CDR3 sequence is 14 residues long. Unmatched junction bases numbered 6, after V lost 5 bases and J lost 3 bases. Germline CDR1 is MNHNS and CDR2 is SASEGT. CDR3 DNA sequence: TGTGCCAGCAGTCAGGACAGGGCCATCTACGAGCAGTACTTC. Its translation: CASSQDRAIYEQYF.

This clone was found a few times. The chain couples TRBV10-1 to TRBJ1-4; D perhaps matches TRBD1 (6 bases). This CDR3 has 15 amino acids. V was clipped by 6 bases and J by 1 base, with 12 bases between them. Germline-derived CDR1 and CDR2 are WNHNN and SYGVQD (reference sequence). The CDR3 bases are TGCGCCAGCAGCTCTCCCAGGGGAACTAATGAAAAACTGTTTTTT. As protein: CASSSPRGTNEKLFF.

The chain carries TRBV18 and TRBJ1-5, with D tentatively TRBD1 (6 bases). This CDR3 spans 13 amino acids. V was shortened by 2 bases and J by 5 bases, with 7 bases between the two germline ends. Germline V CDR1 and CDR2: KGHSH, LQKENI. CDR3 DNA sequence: TGTGCCAGCTCACCAGGGGGCGATCAGCCCCAGCATTTT. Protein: CASSPGGDQPQHF. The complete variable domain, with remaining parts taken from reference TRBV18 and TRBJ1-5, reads NAGVMQNPRHLVRRRGQEARLRCSPMKGHSHVYWYRQLPEEGLKFMVYLQKENIIDESGMPKERFSAEFPKEGPSILRIQQVVRGDSAAYFCASSPGGDQPQHFGDGTRLSIL.

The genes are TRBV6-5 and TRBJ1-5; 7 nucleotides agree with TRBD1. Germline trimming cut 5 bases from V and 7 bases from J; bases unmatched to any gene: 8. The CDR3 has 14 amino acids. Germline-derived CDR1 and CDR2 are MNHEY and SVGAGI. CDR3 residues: CASSQDRLDQPQHF. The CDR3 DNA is TGTGCCAGCAGTCAGGACAGGCTCGACCAGCCCCAGCATTTT.

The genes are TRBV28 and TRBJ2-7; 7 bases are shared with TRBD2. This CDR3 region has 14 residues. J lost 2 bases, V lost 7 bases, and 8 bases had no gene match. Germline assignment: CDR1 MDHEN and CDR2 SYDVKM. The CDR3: CASTRGGLTYEQYF. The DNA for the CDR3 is TGTGCCAGCACCCGGGGAGGGTTAACCTACGAGCAGTACTTC.

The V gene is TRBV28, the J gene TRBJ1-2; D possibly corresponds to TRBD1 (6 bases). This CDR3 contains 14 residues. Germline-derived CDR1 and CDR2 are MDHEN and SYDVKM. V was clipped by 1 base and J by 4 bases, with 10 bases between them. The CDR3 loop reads CASSLYQGTYGYTF. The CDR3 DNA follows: TGTGCCAGCAGTTTATATCAGGGGACCTATGGCTACACCTTC.

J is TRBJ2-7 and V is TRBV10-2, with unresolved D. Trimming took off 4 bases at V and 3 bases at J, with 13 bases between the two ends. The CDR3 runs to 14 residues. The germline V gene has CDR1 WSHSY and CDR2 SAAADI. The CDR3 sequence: CASSALNHGYEQYF. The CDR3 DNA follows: TGCGCCAGCAGTGCACTGAACCATGGCTACGAGCAGTACTTC.

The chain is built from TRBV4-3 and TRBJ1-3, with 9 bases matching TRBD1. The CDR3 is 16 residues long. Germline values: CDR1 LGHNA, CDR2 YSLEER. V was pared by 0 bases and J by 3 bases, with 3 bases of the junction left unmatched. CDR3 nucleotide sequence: TGCGCCAGCAGCCAAGAGTGGGACAGGGATGGAAACACCATATATTTT. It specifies CASSQEWDRDGNTIYF.

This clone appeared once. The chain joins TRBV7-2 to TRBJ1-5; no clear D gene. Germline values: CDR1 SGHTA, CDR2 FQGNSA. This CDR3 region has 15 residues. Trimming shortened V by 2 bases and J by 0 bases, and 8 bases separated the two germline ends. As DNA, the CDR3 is TGTGCCAGCAGCTTACTACACAGTAGCAATCAGCCCCAGCATTTT. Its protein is CASSLLHSSNQPQHF. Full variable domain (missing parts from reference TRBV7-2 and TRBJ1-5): GAGVSQSPSNKVTEKGKDVELRCDPISGHTALYWYRQSLGQGLEFLIYFQGNSAPDKSGLPSDRFSAERTGGSVSTLTIQRTQQEDSAVYLCASSLLHSSNQPQHFGDGTRLSIL.

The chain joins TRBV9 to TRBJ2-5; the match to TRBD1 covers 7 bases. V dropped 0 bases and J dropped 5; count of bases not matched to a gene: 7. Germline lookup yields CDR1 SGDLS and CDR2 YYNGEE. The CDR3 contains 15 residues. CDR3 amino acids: CASSVDRGGLETQYF. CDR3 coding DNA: TGTGCCAGCAGCGTAGACAGGGGTGGGCTCGAGACCCAGTACTTC.

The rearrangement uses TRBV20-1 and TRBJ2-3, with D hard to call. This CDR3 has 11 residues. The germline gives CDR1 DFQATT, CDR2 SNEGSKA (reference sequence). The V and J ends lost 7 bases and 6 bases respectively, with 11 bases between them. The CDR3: CSGFSIDTQYF. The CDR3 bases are TGCAGTGGTTTTAGCATTGATACGCAGTATTTT.